Included here is one T cell receptor beta chain sequence, with context. The antigen is undetermined. This sample was taken from a study of T cell responses to AZD1222 COVID-19 vaccine. Study-level points and caveats: Spike regions recognized by vaccine-associated CD4 TCRs spanned the protein, led by 160-218 and 743-854. Possibly, clonal diversity was underestimated; donors were largely white British and included more females.

Both about-4-week and about-12-week second-dose recipients were combined. This table comes from immunoSEQ multiplex PCR, and its TCRdb copy is limited to in-frame clones, with some not included. Found here are some 31,000 clones, more than 75% of them singletons; the top ten hold roughly 4%. This clonotype was sampled from an adult who received the AZD1222 COVID-19 vaccine. Sequencing used peripheral blood, obtained 28 days after the second AZD1222 dose.

CDR3 DNA: TGTGCCAGCAGCTTGGGAGAGTCCAACACCGGGGAGCTGTTTTTT. Protein: CASSLGESNTGELFF. The chain combines TRBV7-9 with TRBJ2-2; TRBD2 is a possible D gene (5 bases). The CDR3 is 15 residues long. In germline, CDR1 is SEHNR, CDR2 FQNEAQ (reference sequence). V was shortened by 3 bases and J by 2 bases, with 10 bases between the two germline ends.